What follows are 22 T cell receptor beta chains derived from one specimen sequenced in a study of cytotoxic CD8 clonotypes in ibrutinib-treated CLL (dated by TCRdb to 2020 to 2023). Library prep was done by the immunoSEQ multiplex PCR assay. Here the immuneACCESS table is served through TCRdb, limited to in-frame sequences with V and J called. Missing clones are a known gap in these copies; in checked studies unresolved V genes cover under half, and the rest lacks a known reason. This sample is represented by over 15,000 clones; 65% to 85% of them were singletons. Of the sample, roughly 6% falls within the top ten clones. The material was PBMCs, obtained before ibrutinib treatment. These receptors were obtained from a human donor with chronic lymphocytic leukemia.

The gene calls are TRBV20-1 and TRBJ1-1; D gene unclear. The CDR3 length is 11 residues. Germline V gene lookup returns CDR1 DFQATT and CDR2 SNEGSKA (reference sequence). The V end was cut by 4 bases, the J end by 8 bases, with 11 bases between. CDR3 nucleotides: TGCAGTGCTATGTCTCTTACCGAAGCTTTCTTT. This gives the protein CSAMSLTEAFF.

As regards this clone: Within the sample, other DNA sequences also encode this same CDR3. The chain is built from TRBV5-1 and TRBJ1-1, with D unresolved. The CDR3 covers 13 residues. Looked up from germline, CDR1 is SGHRS and CDR2 is YFSETQ. V lost 4 bases and J lost 2, with 9 bases in between. Written as DNA, the CDR3 is TGCGCCAGCAGCCCTGATTCCAACACTGAAGCTTTCTTT. Its translation is CASSPDSNTEAFF.

The chain carries TRBV6-1 and TRBJ2-5, with 12 positions matching TRBD2. The germline gives CDR1 MNHNS, CDR2 SASEGT. J gave up 5 bases and V 4 bases, and 5 bases lay outside the gene matches. The CDR3 runs 15 residues. CDR3 in DNA: TGTGCCAGCAGTGCGACTAGCGGGGGTAAGGAGACCCAGTACTTC. Translating it yields CASSATSGGKETQYF.

This clone has just a few counts. This rearrangement joins TRBV6-5 to TRBJ2-1; 9 bases fit TRBD2. The V and J ends lost 4 bases and 4 bases, in that order; junction bases with no gene match: 8. Germline assignment: CDR1 MNHEY and CDR2 SVGAGI. The CDR3 has 16 amino acids. CDR3 DNA sequence: TGTGCCAGCAGTTCCACGACTAGCGGACTTTACAATGAGCAGTTCTTC. Translating it yields CASSSTTSGLYNEQFF.

This clone has only a few counts. The chain joins TRBV6-6 to TRBJ1-2; perhaps TRBD1 as D (6 bases). The CDR3 loop spans 15 amino acids. Germline assignment: CDR1 MNHNY and CDR2 SVGAGI (reference sequence). The germline V and J ends were trimmed by 0 bases and 3 bases, with 11 bases remaining between them. The CDR3 spells CASSYSTGGHYGYTF. The CDR3 bases are TGTGCCAGCAGTTACTCGACTGGGGGGCACTATGGCTACACCTTC.

As regards this clone: This specimen includes other DNA sequences encoding the same CDR3. The rearrangement joins TRBV5-4 to TRBJ2-7; D unclear. CDR3 size: 16 residues. Germline CDR1 SGHNT, CDR2 YYREEE (reference sequence). V shed 0 bases and J shed 0 bases, with 13 bases lying between them. The CDR3 region has the DNA TGTGCCAGCAGCTTGGCAGCGACGACTCTCTCCTACGAGCAGTACTTC. It yields the protein CASSLAATTLSYEQYF.

This clone was counted a few times. This chain joins TRBV14 and TRBJ2-7; D is unclear. CDR3 length: 14 residues. CDR1 is SGHDN and CDR2 is FVKESK in the germline V gene. Deletions cut 1 base from V and 8 bases from J, with 15 bases between. CDR3 protein: CASSQARVMGKQYF. CDR3 DNA sequence: TGTGCCAGCAGCCAAGCTCGGGTGATGGGGAAGCAGTACTTC.

Note on this clone: At the DNA level, this CDR3 is encoded by other sequences in the same sample as well. This chain links TRBV2 with TRBJ1-1, with D possibly being TRBD1 (5 bases). Trimming stripped 0 bases from V and 5 bases from J, with 16 bases between. The CDR3 length is 16 residues. CDR1 is SNHLY and CDR2 is FYNNEI in the germline V gene. Written as DNA, the CDR3 is TGTGCCAGCAGTGAAGCGCTTCGTAGGGGTCGTACTGAAGCTTTCTTT. It yields the protein CASSEALRRGRTEAFF.

CDR3 nucleotide sequence: TGTGCCAGCAGCCGAGGGCCGGGCGGGGGGCAAGAGACCCAGTACTTC. It specifies CASSRGPGGGQETQYF. The chain couples TRBV7-7 to TRBJ2-5, with TRBD2 matching over 8 bases. The CDR3 sequence is 16 residues long. V shed 5 bases and J 2 bases; nucleotides not matched to a gene: 10. Germline loops: CDR1 SSHAT, CDR2 FNYEAQ (reference sequence).

The chain joins TRBV19 to TRBJ2-5; D gene uncertain. The CDR3 is 16 amino acids. The germline V gene encodes CDR1 LNHDA and CDR2 SQIVND (reference sequence). The V gene lost 2 bases and the J gene lost 4 bases, with 17 bases spanning the gap. CDR3 nucleotide sequence: TGTGCCAGTAGTATATCCGGTGCTAGGGTGGGAGAGACCCAGTACTTC. It encodes CASSISGARVGETQYF.

V is TRBV6-6 and J is TRBJ2-7, with 7 bases fitting TRBD1. CDR1 MNHNY and CDR2 SVGAGI come from the germline V gene (reference sequence). The junction had 17 bases not matched to a gene; V was cut back by 6 bases and J by 9 bases. The CDR3 runs to 15 residues. CDR3 protein: CASRRSGTAVVGQYF. CDR3 sequence (DNA): TGTGCCAGCAGGCGATCCGGGACAGCGGTTGTCGGGCAGTACTTC.

The rearrangement links TRBV10-3 to TRBJ1-1, with TRBD1 identical over 7 bases. This CDR3 region has 14 residues. CDR1 is ENHRY and CDR2 is SYGVKD in the germline V gene. V lost 10 bases to trimming and J lost 1 base; unmatched junction nucleotides: 9. The CDR3 is CATGQASSNTEAFF. The CDR3 DNA is TGTGCCACCGGACAGGCCAGCTCGAACACTGAAGCTTTCTTT.

This clone appeared a single time. The chain is built from TRBV10-3 and TRBJ1-5; no firm D call. The V end was cut by 3 bases, the J end by 7 bases, with 10 bases between. There are 13 residues in the CDR3. Germline CDR1 reads ENHRY; CDR2 reads SYGVKD. CDR3 coding DNA: TGTGCCATCAGTGAAATGGAGGGACAGCCCCAGCATTTT. Encoded protein: CAISEMEGQPQHF.

This clone was counted between two and nine times. The chain joins TRBV4-1 to TRBJ1-2; 9 bases agree with TRBD1. The V gene's germline CDR1 is MGHRA and CDR2 YSYEKL. This CDR3 has 15 amino acids. The J segment lost 7 bases and the V segment lost 3 bases, leaving 9 bases of the junction unmatched. CDR3 DNA: TGCGCCAGCAGCCAGATCCGGGACAGGGTGGTTGGCTACACCTTC. This codes for CASSQIRDRVVGYTF.

The chain joins TRBV6-5 to TRBJ1-2; unclear D gene. Germline values: CDR1 MNHEY, CDR2 SVGAGI. Between the trimmed V and J ends, which lost 0 bases and 4 bases, there was a span of 12 bases. The CDR3 spans 15 residues. The CDR3: CASSYSTGWGYGYTF. CDR3 nucleotides: TGTGCCAGCAGTTACTCGACCGGGTGGGGCTATGGCTACACCTTC.

The J gene is TRBJ2-5, the V gene TRBV10-1; 9 nucleotides match TRBD1. The closer fit of TRBJ2-7 to the DNA end suggests the J call may be wrong. The germline V gene encodes CDR1 WNHNN and CDR2 SYGVQD (reference sequence). The length of the CDR3 is 16 residues. As DNA, the CDR3 is TGCGCCAGCAGTGAAGGATCCGGGACAGGGTTCGACGAGCAGTACTTC. This codes for CASSEGSGTGFDEQYF.

The chain employs TRBV19 and TRBJ2-1, with D possibly being TRBD2 (5 bases). The CDR3 runs 16 residues. Between the trimmed V and J ends, which lost 5 bases and 5 bases, there was a span of 19 bases. The germline gives CDR1 LNHDA, CDR2 SQIVND (reference sequence). CDR3 loop: CASSYGVTDLHNEQFF. CDR3 in DNA: TGTGCCAGTAGTTACGGGGTGACCGACCTCCACAATGAGCAGTTCTTC.

This chain uses TRBV7-8 with TRBJ2-2; D possibly corresponds to TRBD2 (5 bases). The germline V gene encodes CDR1 SGHVS and CDR2 FQNEAQ. Trimming pared 5 bases from V and 6 bases from J, leaving 16 bases between. This CDR3 contains 15 residues. The CDR3 DNA sequence: TGTGCCAGCAGCGCGCGGGCGGCGAATCCCGGGGAGCTGTTTTTT. Its protein is CASSARAANPGELFF. The full variable domain, rest sourced from reference TRBV7-8 and TRBJ2-2, is GAGVSQSPRYKVAKRGQDVALRCDPISGHVSLFWYQQALGQGPEFLTYFQNEAQLDKSGLPSDRFFAERPEGSVSTLKIQRTQQEDSAVYLCASSARAANPGELFFGEGSRLTVL.

The V gene is TRBV6-5, the J gene TRBJ2-7; a weak D match, TRBD1 (6 bases). Germline CDR1 is MNHEY and CDR2 is SVGAGI. The CDR3 contains 14 residues. The V end lost 9 bases, the J end lost 5 bases, and 20 bases lay between the germline ends. CDR3 residues: CASVNRDPLHEQYF. Written as DNA, the CDR3 is TGTGCCAGTGTGAACAGGGATCCTCTACACGAGCAGTACTTC.

V gene TRBV6-5 combines with J gene TRBJ1-1; no definite D call. V lost 4 bases, J lost 3 bases, and 6 bases lay in between. The CDR3 spans 12 residues. Germline V gives CDR1 MNHEY, CDR2 SVGAGI. CDR3 sequence: CASSSPHTEAFF. Written as DNA, the CDR3 is TGTGCCAGCAGTTCCCCCCACACTGAAGCTTTCTTT.

This clone was counted between two and nine times. CDR3: CASSTGAGQFLTGELFF. CDR3 sequence (DNA): TGTGCCAGTAGTACCGGCGCAGGGCAGTTTTTGACCGGGGAGCTGTTTTTT. V usage is TRBV19 and J usage is TRBJ2-2; D is possibly TRBD1 (5 bases). Deletions cut 4 bases from V and 5 bases from J, with 20 bases between. The CDR3 length is 17 residues. Looked up from germline, CDR1 is LNHDA and CDR2 is SQIVND (reference sequence).

V usage is TRBV27 and J usage is TRBJ2-3; tentatively, D is TRBD1 (5 bases). The CDR3 has 14 amino acids. V dropped 6 bases and J dropped 6 bases, with 16 bases sitting between them. Germline CDR1 reads MNHEY; CDR2 reads SMNVEV (reference sequence). CDR3 region: CASRFTGAGDTQYF. The CDR3, as DNA: TGTGCCAGCAGGTTTACGGGCGCAGGGGATACGCAGTATTTT.